One and the same sample provided the 7 T cell receptor beta chains below, sequenced in a study of blood T cell repertoires in COVID-19. The repertoire was sequenced with immunoSEQ multiplex PCR; TCRdb's copy has only in-frame clones and lacks some. The profile shows over 14,000 clones, roughly 89% of them singletons. Sequenced: peripheral blood. Receptor source: a human donor in a cohort sampled during active COVID-19.

V usage is TRBV4-1 and J usage is TRBJ2-5, with 7 bases lining up with TRBD1. The CDR3 extends over 14 amino acids. The ends lost 3 bases at V and 2 bases at J; junction bases unmatched: 3. CDR1 and CDR2 (germline): MGHRA, YSYEKL. CDR3 sequence reads: CASSHRQGQETQYF. The CDR3 coding sequence is TGCGCCAGCAGCCACCGACAGGGACAAGAGACCCAGTACTTC.

The rearrangement uses TRBV11-2 and TRBJ1-3; tentative D call: TRBD1 (6 bases). The CDR3 runs 15 residues. Germline-derived CDR1 and CDR2 are SGHAT and FQNNGV. The V and J ends lost 6 bases and 2 bases respectively, with 14 bases between them. CDR3 bases: TGTGCCAGCAGGGCCGACAGGTCAACTGGAAACACCATATATTTT. Its translation is CASRADRSTGNTIYF.

The CDR3 is CASRPITGVQPQHF. In DNA, the CDR3 is TGTGCCAGCAGGCCTATTACAGGGGTGCAGCCCCAGCATTTT. This chain links TRBV6-5 with TRBJ1-5; 7 bases line up with TRBD1. The J segment lost 7 bases and the V segment lost 6 bases, leaving 9 bases of the junction unmatched. The CDR3 contains 14 residues. Per germline, CDR1 MNHEY and CDR2 SVGAGI.

V usage is TRBV3-1 (or the pseudogene TRBV3-2) and J usage is TRBJ2-7; D is uncertain. The CDR3 length is 12 residues. Trimming removed 0 bases at V and 6 bases at J, with 6 bases between. CDR1 LGHDT and CDR2 YNNKEL come from the germline V gene (reference sequence). The CDR3 DNA sequence: TGTGCCAGCAGCCAAGATGAGCGCGAGCAGTACTTC. It codes for CASSQDEREQYF.

The J gene is TRBJ2-5, the V gene TRBV7-9; TRBD1 aligns across 9 bases. This CDR3 region has 15 residues. V trimming: 4 bases; J trimming: 4 bases; junction bases outside the gene matches: 7. Germline V gene lookup returns CDR1 SEHNR and CDR2 FQNEAQ (reference sequence). CDR3 in amino acids: CASSSGDRDRETQYF. In DNA, the CDR3 is TGTGCCAGCAGCTCGGGGGACAGGGATAGAGAGACCCAGTACTTC. Filled out from reference TRBV7-9 and TRBJ2-5, the complete variable domain reads DTGVSQNPRHKITKRGQNVTFRCDPISEHNRLYWYRQTLGQGPEFLTYFQNEAQLEKSRLLSDRFSAERPKGSFSTLEIQRTEQGDSAMYLCASSSGDRDRETQYFGPGTRLLVL.

This CDR3 reads CASSSLTGGWTEAFF. The CDR3 bases are TGTGCCAGCAGTTCCCTGACAGGGGGCTGGACTGAAGCTTTCTTT. This chain uses TRBV27 with TRBJ1-1; 10 bases are shared with TRBD1. CDR3 length: 15 residues. Germline V gives CDR1 MNHEY, CDR2 SMNVEV (reference sequence). V dropped 4 bases and J dropped 5; count of bases not matched to a gene: 7.

This chain links TRBV28 with TRBJ2-2; no reliable D call. The ends were cut back, 9 bases at V and 1 base at J, with 9 bases in the middle. Germline V lookup: CDR1 MDHEN, CDR2 SYDVKM. The CDR3 has 13 amino acids. The CDR3 region has the DNA TGTGCCAGTTCAGGCAGGAACACCGGGGAGCTGTTTTTT. It is translated as CASSGRNTGELFF.